This T cell receptor beta chain comes out of a study of technical replicates of blood from four donors. The J segment lost 8 bases and the V segment lost 7 bases, leaving 6 bases of the junction unmatched. This CDR3 spans 14 amino acids. Germline assignment: CDR1 WNHNN and CDR2 SYGVQD (reference sequence). This clone was observed once. The table came from immunoSEQ multiplex PCR; TCRdb's copy has only in-frame clones and leaves some out. Of around 68,000 clones listed, 95% to 98% are singletons. Source material: T cells isolated from PBMCs. This chain links TRBV10-1 with TRBJ2-7, with 15 positions matching TRBD2. The source is a human donor in good health. CDR3 loop: CASKEGLAGGKQYF. CDR3 in DNA: TGCGCCAGCAAAGAGGGACTAGCGGGAGGCAAGCAGTACTTC.